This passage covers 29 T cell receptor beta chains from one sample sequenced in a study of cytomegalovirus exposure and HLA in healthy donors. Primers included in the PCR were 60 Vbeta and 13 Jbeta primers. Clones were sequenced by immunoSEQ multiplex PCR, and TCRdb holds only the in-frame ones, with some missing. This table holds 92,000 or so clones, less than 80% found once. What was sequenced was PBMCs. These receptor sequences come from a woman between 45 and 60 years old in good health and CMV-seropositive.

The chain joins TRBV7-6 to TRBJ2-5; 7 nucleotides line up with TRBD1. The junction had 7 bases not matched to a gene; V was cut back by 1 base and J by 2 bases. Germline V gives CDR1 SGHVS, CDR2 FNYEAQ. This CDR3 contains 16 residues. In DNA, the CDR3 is TGTGCCAGCAGCTTAGAGGGGGCGGCTTGGCAAGAGACCCAGTACTTC. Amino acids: CASSLEGAAWQETQYF. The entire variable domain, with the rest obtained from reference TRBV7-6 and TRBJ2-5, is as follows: GAGVSQSPRYKVTKRGQDVALRCDPISGHVSLYWYRQALGQGPEFLTYFNYEAQQDKSGLPNDRFSAERPEGSISTLTIQRTEQRDSAMYRCASSLEGAAWQETQYFGPGTRLLVL.

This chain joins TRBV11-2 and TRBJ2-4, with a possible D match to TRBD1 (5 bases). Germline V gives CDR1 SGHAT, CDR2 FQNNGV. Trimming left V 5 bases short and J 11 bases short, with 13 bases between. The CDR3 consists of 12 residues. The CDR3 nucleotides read TGTGCCAGCAGCCCTGGACAAGGGGTTCAGTACTTC. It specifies CASSPGQGVQYF.

The CDR3 region has the DNA TGCGCCAGCAGCTTGACGCTAGCCCCCAATGAGCAGTTCTTC. Translating it yields CASSLTLAPNEQFF. The chain recombines TRBV5-1 with TRBJ2-1, with D possibly being TRBD2 (5 bases). CDR1 and CDR2 from the germline V gene are SGHRS and YFSETQ. The CDR3 spans 14 residues. V lost 1 base to trimming and J lost 6 bases, with 11 bases between them. Full variable domain (outside the CDR3, taken from reference TRBV5-1 and TRBJ2-1): KAGVTQTPRYLIKTRGQQVTLSCSPISGHRSVSWYQQTPGQGLQFLFEYFSETQRNKGNFPGRFSGRQFSNSRSEMNVSTLELGDSALYLCASSLTLAPNEQFFGPGTRLTVL.

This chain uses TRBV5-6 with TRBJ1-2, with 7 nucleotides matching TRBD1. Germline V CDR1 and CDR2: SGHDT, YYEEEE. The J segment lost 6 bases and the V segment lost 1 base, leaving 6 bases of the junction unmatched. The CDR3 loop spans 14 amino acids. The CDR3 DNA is TGTGCCAGCAGCTTGAGAGACAGGGATCATGGCTACACCTTC. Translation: CASSLRDRDHGYTF.

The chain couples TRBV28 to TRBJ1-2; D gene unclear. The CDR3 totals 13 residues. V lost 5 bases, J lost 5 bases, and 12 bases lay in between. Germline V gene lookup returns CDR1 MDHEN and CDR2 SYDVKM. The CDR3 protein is CASSLLTRYGYTF. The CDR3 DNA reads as TGTGCCAGCAGTCTGCTCACACGTTATGGCTACACCTTC.

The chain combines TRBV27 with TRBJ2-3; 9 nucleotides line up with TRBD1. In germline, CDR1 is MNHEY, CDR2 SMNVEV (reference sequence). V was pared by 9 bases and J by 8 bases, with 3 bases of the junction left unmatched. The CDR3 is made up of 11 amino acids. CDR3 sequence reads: CASTGGGTQYF. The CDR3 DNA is TGTGCCAGTACAGGGGGCGGTACGCAGTATTTT.

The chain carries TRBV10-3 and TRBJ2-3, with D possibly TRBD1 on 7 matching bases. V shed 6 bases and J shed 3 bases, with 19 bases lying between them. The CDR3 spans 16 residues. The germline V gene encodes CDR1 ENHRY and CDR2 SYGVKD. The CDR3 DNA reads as TGTGCCATCAGGGGGCCTCGGACAGGAGGGACAGATACGCAGTATTTT. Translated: CAIRGPRTGGTDTQYF.

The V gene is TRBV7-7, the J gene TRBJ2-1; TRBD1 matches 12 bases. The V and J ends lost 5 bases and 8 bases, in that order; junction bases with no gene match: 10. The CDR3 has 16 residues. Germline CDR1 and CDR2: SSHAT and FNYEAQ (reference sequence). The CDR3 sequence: CASSPTPGTGGHEQFF. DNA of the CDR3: TGTGCCAGCAGCCCCACCCCGGGGACAGGGGGCCATGAGCAGTTCTTC.

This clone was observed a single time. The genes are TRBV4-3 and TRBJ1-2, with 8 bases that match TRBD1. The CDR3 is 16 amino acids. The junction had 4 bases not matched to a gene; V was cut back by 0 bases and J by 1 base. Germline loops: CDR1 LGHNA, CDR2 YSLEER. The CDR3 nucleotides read TGCGCCAGCAGCCAAGATGGGACAGGAATTAACTATGGCTACACCTTC. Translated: CASSQDGTGINYGYTF.

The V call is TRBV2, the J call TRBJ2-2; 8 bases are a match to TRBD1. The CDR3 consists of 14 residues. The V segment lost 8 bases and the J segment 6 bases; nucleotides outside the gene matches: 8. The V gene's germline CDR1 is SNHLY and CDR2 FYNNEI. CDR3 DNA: TGTGCCAGCTTAGGACAGGGAGTCGCCGGGGAGCTGTTTTTT. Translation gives CASLGQGVAGELFF. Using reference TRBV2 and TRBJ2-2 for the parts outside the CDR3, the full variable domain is EPEVTQTPSHQVTQMGQEVILRCVPISNHLYFYWYRQILGQKVEFLVSFYNNEISEKSEIFDDQFSVERPDGSNFTLKIRSTKLEDSAMYFCASLGQGVAGELFFGEGSRLTVL.

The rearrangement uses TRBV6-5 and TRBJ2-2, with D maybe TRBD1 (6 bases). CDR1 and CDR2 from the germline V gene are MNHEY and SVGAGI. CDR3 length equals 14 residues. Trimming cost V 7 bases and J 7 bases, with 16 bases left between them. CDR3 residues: CASMLNQGGGELFF. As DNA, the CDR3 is TGTGCCAGCATGCTGAACCAAGGGGGCGGGGAGCTGTTTTTT.

The CDR3 is CASSNDRYTDTQYF. The CDR3 nucleotides are TGTGCCAGCAGCAATGACAGATACACAGATACGCAGTATTTT. The chain carries TRBV11-3 and TRBJ2-3; TRBD1 is a possible D gene (5 bases). CDR1 is SGHNT and CDR2 is YENEEA in the germline V gene. This CDR3 has 14 amino acids. V shed 5 bases and J shed 2 bases, with 11 bases lying between them.

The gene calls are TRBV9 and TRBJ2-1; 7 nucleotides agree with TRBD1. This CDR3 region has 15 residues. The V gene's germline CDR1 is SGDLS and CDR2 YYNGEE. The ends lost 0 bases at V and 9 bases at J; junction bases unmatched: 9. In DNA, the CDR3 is TGTGCCAGCAGCGTAGAGGGGCCAGACAGGGCTGAGCAGTTCTTC. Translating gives CASSVEGPDRAEQFF.

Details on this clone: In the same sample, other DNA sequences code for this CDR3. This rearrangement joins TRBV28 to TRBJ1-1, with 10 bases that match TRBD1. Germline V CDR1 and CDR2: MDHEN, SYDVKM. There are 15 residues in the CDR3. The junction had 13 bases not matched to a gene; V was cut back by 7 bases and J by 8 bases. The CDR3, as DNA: TGTGCCAGCACCCGGGACAGGGGCTCGTCAAAAGAAGCTTTCTTT. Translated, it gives CASTRDRGSSKEAFF.

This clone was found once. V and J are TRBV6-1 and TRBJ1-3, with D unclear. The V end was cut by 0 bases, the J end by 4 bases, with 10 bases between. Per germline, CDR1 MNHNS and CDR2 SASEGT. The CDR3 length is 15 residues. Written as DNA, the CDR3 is TGTGCCAGCAGTGAAGCGGAAAGCAGGGGAAACACCATATATTTT. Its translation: CASSEAESRGNTIYF.

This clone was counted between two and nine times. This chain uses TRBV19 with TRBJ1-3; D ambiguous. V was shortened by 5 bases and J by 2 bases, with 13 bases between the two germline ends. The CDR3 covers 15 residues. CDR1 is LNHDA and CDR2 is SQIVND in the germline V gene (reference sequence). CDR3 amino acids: CASSSTLLPGNTIYF. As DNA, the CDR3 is TGTGCCAGTAGTTCCACCCTGCTACCTGGAAACACCATATATTTT.

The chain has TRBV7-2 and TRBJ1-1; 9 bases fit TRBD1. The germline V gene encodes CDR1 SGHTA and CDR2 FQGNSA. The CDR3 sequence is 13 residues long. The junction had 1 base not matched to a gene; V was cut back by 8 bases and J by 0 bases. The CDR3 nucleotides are TGTGCCAGCGGACAGGGGATGAACACTGAAGCTTTCTTT. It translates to CASGQGMNTEAFF. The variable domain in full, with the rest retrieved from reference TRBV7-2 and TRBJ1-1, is GAGVSQSPSNKVTEKGKDVELRCDPISGHTALYWYRQSLGQGLEFLIYFQGNSAPDKSGLPSDRFSAERTGGSVSTLTIQRTQQEDSAVYLCASGQGMNTEAFFGQGTRLTVV.

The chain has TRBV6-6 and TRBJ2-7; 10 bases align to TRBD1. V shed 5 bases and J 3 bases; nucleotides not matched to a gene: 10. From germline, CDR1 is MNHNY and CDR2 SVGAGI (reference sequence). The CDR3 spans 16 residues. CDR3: CASSPRPGTGVYEQYF. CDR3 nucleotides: TGTGCCAGCAGTCCTCGCCCCGGGACAGGGGTCTACGAGCAGTACTTC.

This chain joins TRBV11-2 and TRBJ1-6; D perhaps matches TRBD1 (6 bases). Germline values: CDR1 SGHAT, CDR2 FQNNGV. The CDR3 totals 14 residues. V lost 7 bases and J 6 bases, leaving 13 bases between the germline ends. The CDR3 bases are TGTGCCAGCACCCGGGCGGACAGTAATTCACCCCTCCACTTT. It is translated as CASTRADSNSPLHF.

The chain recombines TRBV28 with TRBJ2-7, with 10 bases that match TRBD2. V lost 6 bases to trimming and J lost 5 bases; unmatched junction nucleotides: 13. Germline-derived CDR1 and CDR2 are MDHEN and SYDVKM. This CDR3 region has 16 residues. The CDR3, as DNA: TGTGCCAGCAGAACTAGCGGGGTACCGGGGGCCCACGAGCAGTACTTC. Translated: CASRTSGVPGAHEQYF.

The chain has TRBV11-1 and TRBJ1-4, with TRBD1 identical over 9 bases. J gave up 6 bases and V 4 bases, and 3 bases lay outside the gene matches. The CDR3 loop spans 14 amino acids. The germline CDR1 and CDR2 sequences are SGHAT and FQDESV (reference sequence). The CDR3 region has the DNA TGTGCCAGCAGCTCGTGGGACAGGGATGAAAAACTGTTTTTT. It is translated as CASSSWDRDEKLFF.

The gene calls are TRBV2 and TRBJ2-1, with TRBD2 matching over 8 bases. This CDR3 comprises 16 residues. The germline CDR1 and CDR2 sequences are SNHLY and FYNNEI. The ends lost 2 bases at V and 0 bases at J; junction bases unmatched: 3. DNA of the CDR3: TGTGCCAGCAGTGAACTAAGCGGGAGCTCCTACAATGAGCAGTTCTTC. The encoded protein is CASSELSGSSYNEQFF.

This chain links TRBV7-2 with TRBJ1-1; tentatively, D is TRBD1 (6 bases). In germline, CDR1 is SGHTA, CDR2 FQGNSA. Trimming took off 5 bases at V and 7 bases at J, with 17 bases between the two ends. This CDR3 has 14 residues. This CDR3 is CASSGRNLGHEAFF. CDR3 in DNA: TGTGCCAGCAGCGGACGAAATTTGGGACATGAAGCTTTCTTT. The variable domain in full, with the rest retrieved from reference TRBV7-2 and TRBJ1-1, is GAGVSQSPSNKVTEKGKDVELRCDPISGHTALYWYRQSLGQGLEFLIYFQGNSAPDKSGLPSDRFSAERTGGSVSTLTIQRTQQEDSAVYLCASSGRNLGHEAFFGQGTRLTVV.

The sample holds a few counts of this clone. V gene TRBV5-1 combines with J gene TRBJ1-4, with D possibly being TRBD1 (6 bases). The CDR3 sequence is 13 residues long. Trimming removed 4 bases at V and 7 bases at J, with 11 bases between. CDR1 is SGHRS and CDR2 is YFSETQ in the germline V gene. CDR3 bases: TGCGCCAGCAGCCAACAGGGAGCTGAAAAACTGTTTTTT. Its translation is CASSQQGAEKLFF.

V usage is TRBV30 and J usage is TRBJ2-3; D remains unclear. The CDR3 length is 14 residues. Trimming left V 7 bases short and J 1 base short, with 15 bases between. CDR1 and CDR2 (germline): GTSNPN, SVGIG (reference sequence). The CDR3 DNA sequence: TGTGCCTCGGTGGCAGCACAGCGCACAGATACGCAGTATTTT. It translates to CASVAAQRTDTQYF. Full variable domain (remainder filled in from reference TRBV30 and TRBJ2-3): SQTIHQWPATLVQPVGSPLSLECTVEGTSNPNLYWYRQAAGRGLQLLFYSVGIGQISSEVPQNLSASRPQDRQFILSSKKLLLSDSGFYLCASVAAQRTDTQYFGPGTRLTVL.

CDR3: CAWSEGFSGNTIYF. CDR3 DNA: TGTGCCTGGAGTGAGGGGTTCTCTGGAAACACCATATATTTT. This rearrangement joins TRBV30 to TRBJ1-3, with D maybe TRBD1 (5 bases). Per germline, CDR1 GTSNPN and CDR2 SVGIG (reference sequence). This CDR3 spans 14 amino acids. Trimming stripped 1 base from V and 0 bases from J, with 7 bases between.

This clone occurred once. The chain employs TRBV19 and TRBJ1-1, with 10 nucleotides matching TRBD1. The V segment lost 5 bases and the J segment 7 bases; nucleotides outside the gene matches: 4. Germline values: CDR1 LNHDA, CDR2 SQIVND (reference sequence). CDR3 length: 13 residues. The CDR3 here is CASSLGQGLEAFF. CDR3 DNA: TGTGCCAGTAGTCTGGGACAGGGGCTTGAAGCTTTCTTT.

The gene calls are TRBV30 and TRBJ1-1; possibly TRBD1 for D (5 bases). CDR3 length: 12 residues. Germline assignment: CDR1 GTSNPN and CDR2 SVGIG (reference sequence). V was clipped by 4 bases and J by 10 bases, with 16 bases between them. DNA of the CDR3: TGTGCCTGGATCGGGGGACCTCTGGGAGCTTTCTTT. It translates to CAWIGGPLGAFF. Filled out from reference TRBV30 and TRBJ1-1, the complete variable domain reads SQTIHQWPATLVQPVGSPLSLECTVEGTSNPNLYWYRQAAGRGLQLLFYSVGIGQISSEVPQNLSASRPQDRQFILSSKKLLLSDSGFYLCAWIGGPLGAFFGQGTRLTVV.

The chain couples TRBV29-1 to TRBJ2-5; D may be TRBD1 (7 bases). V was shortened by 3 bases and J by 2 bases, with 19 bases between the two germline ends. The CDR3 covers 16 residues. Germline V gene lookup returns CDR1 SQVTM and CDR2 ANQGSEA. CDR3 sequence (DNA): TGCAGCGTTGACATAAAGCCGGCGGGACAGCAAGAGACCCAGTACTTC. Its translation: CSVDIKPAGQQETQYF.